This T cell receptor beta chain comes out of a study of blood T cell repertoires in COVID-19. About the study: Whether acute or convalescent, the COVID-19 samples came from the United States, Italy and Spain. T cells, B-cell-depleted T cells, or PBMCs provided the cDNA or gDNA that served as material.

This clone appeared a single time. CDR3 size: 18 residues. The V and J ends lost 4 bases and 0 bases respectively, with 18 bases between them. Germline values: CDR1 LGHNA, CDR2 YNFKEQ. Original methodology: Reference gene primer amplification gave nucleated cell count estimates. Method: immunoSEQ multiplex PCR; TCRdb's copy keeps in-frame clones and lacks some. The V and J calls and clone size are taken from that table; D and trimming were inferred from the DNA. This sample carries 55,000 or so clones, 70% to 90% of them seen once, and the ten largest clones take approximately 6.9%. This TCR was recovered from a man aged 60-69 years with active or convalescent COVID-19. Sequencing was carried out using peripheral blood. The chain uses TRBV4-2 and TRBJ2-2, with D tentatively TRBD2 (6 bases). CDR3 residues: CASSREVFRDANTGELFF. The CDR3 coding sequence is TGTGCCAGCAGCCGGGAGGTTTTTAGGGACGCGAACACCGGGGAGCTGTTTTTT.